The clone carrying this T cell receptor beta chain was found a few times. As yet, its antigen is unknown. The germline CDR1 and CDR2 sequences are SGHVS and FNYEAQ. The CDR3 covers 16 residues. V lost 5 bases and J 0 bases, leaving 14 bases between the germline ends. It was through 5'RACE template switching that TCR cDNA was made, with a universal primer site and UMIs added. A single record per CDR3 protein comes from TCRdb applying MiXCR to the 5' RACE reads. In the table there are 300,000 or so distinct CDR3 sequences, less than 9.5% of which are singletons. This entry comes from a study of T cells after yellow fever vaccination. The overall study: Fractions of low cell number were prepared using SMART-Seq v4 Ultra Low Input.

Findings and limits, study-wide: Subsequent to the booster, the majority of primary-vaccination clones reappeared (around 96% CD4, 88% CD8). Researchers report a weaker secondary response that nonetheless peaked faster, day 5 versus 15.

This material consisted of PBMCs, taken about 41 days after the first yellow fever vaccination. The rearrangement joins TRBV7-6 to TRBJ2-4; D may correspond to TRBD1 or TRBD2 (5 bases each). The receptor was derived from a man between 18 and 29 years old who received the YFV17D yellow fever vaccine. CDR3 sequence (DNA): TGTGCCAGCAGCCAGCGGACACTCCTAGCCAAAAACATTCAGTACTTC. It yields the protein CASSQRTLLAKNIQYF.